The 26 T cell receptor beta chains in this list originate from one sample, sequenced in a study of T cell repertoires in aging, cancer and after chemotherapy. A mixed TRB-A/B primer pool amplified rearranged TRB by multiplex touch-down PCR. TCRdb analysed the multiplex PCR reads with MiXCR anew, one entry per CDR3 protein. The sample holds roughly 9,300 distinct CDR3 sequences, approximately 41% seen once. Peripheral blood genomic DNA, not sorted cells or RNA, was the template. The sequenced sample consisted of blood. The receptors originated from a human donor in good health.

In its sample, this clonotype was seen a few times. The chain is built from TRBV6-1 and TRBJ1-2; no clear D. Trimming stripped 2 bases from V and 8 bases from J, with 15 bases between. The CDR3 length is 14 residues. Germline V gives CDR1 MNHNS, CDR2 SASEGT. CDR3 loop: CASSERTKGWGYTF. The CDR3 region has the DNA TGTGCCAGCAGTGAACGGACGAAGGGCTGGGGCTACACCTTC.

This chain uses TRBV21-1 with TRBJ1-1. TRBV21-1 is shown as a pseudogene. This CDR3 comprises 12 residues. The CDR3 sequence is CASRRMNTEAFF. The CDR3 DNA reads as TGTGCCAGCAGGCGGATGAACACTGAAGCTTTCTTT.

The chain is built from TRBV5-1 and TRBJ2-1; 10 bases align to TRBD2. This CDR3 has 14 amino acids. V shed 4 bases and J 8 bases; nucleotides not matched to a gene: 6. Germline-derived CDR1 and CDR2 are SGHRS and YFSETQ. The CDR3 region is CASSPSGGPYEQFF. DNA of the CDR3: TGCGCCAGCAGCCCTAGCGGGGGACCGTATGAGCAGTTCTTC.

The rearrangement joins TRBV7-9 to TRBJ2-7, with 9 bases that match TRBD1. The V and J ends lost 6 bases and 1 base, in that order; junction bases with no gene match: 1. CDR1 is SEHNR, CDR2 FQNEAQ, per germline (reference sequence). This CDR3 has 13 amino acids. In DNA form, the CDR3 reads TGTGCCAGCAGGGGGACAGGGTCCTACGAGCAGTACTTC. Translating it yields CASRGTGSYEQYF.

This clonotype was picked up a small number of times. This sequence joins TRBV19 and TRBJ1-4; 9 positions agree with TRBD1. The CDR3 extends over 14 amino acids. With V trimmed by 5 bases and J by 12 bases, 10 bases remained unmatched. Germline-derived CDR1 and CDR2 are LNHDA and SQIVND (reference sequence). CDR3 sequence reads: CASSYTGQGAELFF. CDR3 DNA: TGTGCCAGTAGTTATACGGGACAGGGCGCCGAACTGTTTTTT. The full variable domain, completed using reference TRBV19 and TRBJ1-4, is DGGITQSPKYLFRKEGQNVTLSCEQNLNHDAMYWYRQDPGQGLRLIYYSQIVNDFQKGDIAEGYSVSREKKESFPLTVTSAQKNPTAFYLCASSYTGQGAELFFGSGTQLSVL.

CDR3 in amino acids: CASRLTVTGRVNTEAFF. CDR3 sequence (DNA): TGTGCCAGCAGACTTACTGTGACAGGGCGGGTGAACACTGAAGCTTTCTTT. This rearrangement joins TRBV27 to TRBJ1-1; TRBD1 matches 7 bases. After removal of 6 bases from V and 0 bases from J, the junction contained 13 bases not matched to a gene. Germline V lookup: CDR1 MNHEY, CDR2 SMNVEV (reference sequence). The CDR3 length is 17 residues.

The gene calls are TRBV6-1 and TRBJ2-1; possibly TRBD1 for D (5 bases). Germline V gene sequence: CDR1 MNHNS, CDR2 SASEGT. The CDR3 extends over 13 amino acids. Trimming cost V 6 bases and J 6 bases, with 12 bases left between them. As DNA, the CDR3 is TGTGCCAGCAGCCGCAGGGTAATCAATGAGCAGTTCTTC. Translating it yields CASSRRVINEQFF.

This clonotype was counted between two and nine times. The chain combines TRBV18 with TRBJ1-2, with 8 bases matching TRBD1. Per germline, CDR1 KGHSH and CDR2 LQKENI. The J segment lost 5 bases and the V segment lost 2 bases, leaving 7 bases of the junction unmatched. CDR3 size: 15 residues. The CDR3 is CASSPSPGTGYGYTF. CDR3 DNA sequence: TGTGCCAGCTCACCATCCCCCGGGACAGGATATGGCTACACCTTC.

This rearrangement joins TRBV6-6 to TRBJ1-5; D uncertain. Trimming cost V 5 bases and J 0 bases, with 11 bases left between them. Germline V gene lookup returns CDR1 MNHNY and CDR2 SVGAGI (reference sequence). There are 15 residues in the CDR3. CDR3 sequence (DNA): TGTGCCAGCAGTCACGAGAGGTATAGCAATCAGCCCCAGCATTTT. Its translation: CASSHERYSNQPQHF.

The genes are TRBV20-1 and TRBJ1-2; D is unresolved. Germline CDR1 and CDR2: DFQATT and SNEGSKA (reference sequence). The CDR3 is 13 residues long. V shed 8 bases and J shed 4 bases, with 17 bases lying between them. In DNA form, the CDR3 reads TGCAGTTCTACCAGGTCAGGACCCTATGGCTACACCTTC. Protein: CSSTRSGPYGYTF.

The chain is built from TRBV27 and TRBJ1-3, with 7 positions matching TRBD1. The CDR3 contains 16 residues. V lost 5 bases and J lost 0; bases outside the gene matches: 7. Germline CDR1 is MNHEY and CDR2 is SMNVEV (reference sequence). The CDR3 nucleotides are TGTGCCAGCAGTACCCTACAGGGGAGCTCTGGAAACACCATATATTTT. Protein sequence: CASSTLQGSSGNTIYF.

The V call is TRBV7-6, the J call TRBJ2-2; 7 bases fit TRBD1. CDR3 length equals 16 residues. The V segment lost 1 base and the J segment 0 bases; nucleotides outside the gene matches: 2. Germline CDR1 is SGHVS and CDR2 is FNYEAQ. The CDR3 DNA is TGTGCCAGCAGCTTAGGACAGGGTTCGAACACCGGGGAGCTGTTTTTT. This gives the protein CASSLGQGSNTGELFF.

The chain employs TRBV28 and TRBJ1-2, with D uncertain. CDR1 and CDR2 (germline): MDHEN, SYDVKM. This CDR3 comprises 14 residues. Trimming pared 4 bases from V and 0 bases from J, leaving 9 bases between. The chain's CDR3 is CASSSGLANYGYTF. CDR3 coding DNA: TGTGCCAGCAGTTCCGGACTGGCTAACTATGGCTACACCTTC.

In its sample, this clonotype was seen a few times. The chain employs TRBV6-5 and TRBJ2-2; D gene unclear. Trimming left V 7 bases short and J 1 base short, with 7 bases between. CDR1 and CDR2 (germline): MNHEY, SVGAGI. The CDR3 is 13 residues long. CDR3 sequence: CASISGNTGELFF. In DNA form, the CDR3 reads TGTGCCAGCATAAGTGGGAACACCGGGGAGCTGTTTTTT.

The rearrangement uses TRBV5-1 and TRBJ1-2; 9 nucleotides match TRBD1. The CDR3 contains 16 residues. CDR1 and CDR2 (germline): SGHRS, YFSETQ. Trimming cost V 0 bases and J 8 bases; bases outside gene matches: 11. CDR3 nucleotides: TGCGCCAGCAGCTTGGCCGGGTTCGGGACAGGGAGGGGCTACACCTTC. This encodes CASSLAGFGTGRGYTF.

The V call is TRBV5-1, the J call TRBJ2-7; a weak D match, TRBD1 (6 bases). Germline assignment: CDR1 SGHRS and CDR2 YFSETQ. There are 13 residues in the CDR3. The CDR3 sequence is CASSLRGSYEQYV. In DNA form, the CDR3 reads TGTGCCAGCAGCCTCAGGGGAAGCTACGAGCAGTACGTC.

The V and J genes are TRBV12-3 or TRBV12-4 and TRBJ1-2; 11 bases agree with TRBD1. This CDR3 comprises 15 residues. CDR3 amino acids: CASGAFGTGGFGYTF. CDR3 sequence (DNA): TGTGCTAGTGGGGCTTTTGGGACAGGGGGTTTCGGCTACACCTTC.

J is TRBJ2-5 and V is TRBV18, with 7 bases matching TRBD1. The CDR3 loop spans 15 amino acids. In germline, CDR1 is KGHSH, CDR2 LQKENI. V dropped 3 bases and J dropped 1; count of bases not matched to a gene: 5. CDR3 nucleotides: TGTGCCAGCTCACCGACCCGGGACAGCCAAGAGACCCAGTACTTC. Residues: CASSPTRDSQETQYF.

The chain couples TRBV5-1 to TRBJ2-3, with TRBD1 matching over 11 bases. From germline, CDR1 is SGHRS and CDR2 YFSETQ. The CDR3 is 15 amino acids. The V and J ends lost 4 bases and 3 bases, in that order; junction bases with no gene match: 4. The CDR3 region has the DNA TGCGCCAGCAGCCCGGGGACAGGGGGAACAGATACGCAGTATTTT. This translates into CASSPGTGGTDTQYF.

V usage is TRBV7-3 and J usage is TRBJ2-3, with 9 bases identical to TRBD2. The junction had 0 bases not matched to a gene; V was cut back by 3 bases and J by 2 bases. Germline V gives CDR1 SGHTA, CDR2 FQGTGA. This CDR3 spans 14 amino acids. The CDR3 loop reads CASSLGLATDTQYF. In nucleotides, the CDR3 is TGTGCCAGCAGCTTGGGACTAGCCACAGATACGCAGTATTTT.

The chain joins TRBV28 to TRBJ2-1; TRBD2 matches 13 bases. CDR1 and CDR2 (germline): MDHEN, SYDVKM. Trimming cost V 6 bases and J 10 bases; bases outside gene matches: 9. This CDR3 region has 15 residues. This CDR3 is CASRPTSGGAREQFF. The CDR3 region has the DNA TGTGCCAGCAGACCCACTAGCGGGGGGGCCAGGGAGCAGTTCTTC.

The chain carries TRBV15 and TRBJ2-1; 7 bases match TRBD2. CDR3 length: 15 amino acids. With V trimmed by 1 base and J by 8 bases, 8 bases remained unmatched. The germline CDR1 and CDR2 sequences are LNHNV and YYDKDF (reference sequence). As DNA, the CDR3 is TGTGCCACCAGCAGAGGTGGCGGGGGTGGCGATGAGCAGTTCTTC. This translates into CATSRGGGGGDEQFF.

As to this clonotype: A junction boundary mismatches the germline segment, possibly from a read error. The V gene is TRBV5-6, the J gene TRBJ1-6; D not resolved. Germline values: CDR1 SGHDT, CDR2 YYEEEE. The CDR3 is 15 amino acids. The CDR3 here is CASSFQTLMNSPFHF. CDR3 coding DNA: TGTGCCAGCAGCTTCCAGACCCTTATGAATTCACCCTTCCACTTT.

This chain joins TRBV12-3 or TRBV12-4 and TRBJ1-5, with TRBD1 identical over 7 bases. The CDR3 spans 14 residues. J gave up 4 bases and V 5 bases, and 5 bases lay outside the gene matches. The CDR3 nucleotides read TGTGCCAGCAGTCAGACAGGGATTAATCAGCCCCAGCATTTT. The encoded protein is CASSQTGINQPQHF.

This clonotype turned up a few times. The chain joins TRBV5-6 to TRBJ2-3, with 7 bases identical to TRBD1. The length of the CDR3 is 14 residues. The J segment lost 8 bases and the V segment lost 2 bases, leaving 8 bases of the junction unmatched. Germline V lookup: CDR1 SGHDT, CDR2 YYEEEE. In DNA form, the CDR3 reads TGTGCCAGCAGCTTCCGACAGGGCCTAGGTACGCAGTATTTT. It is translated as CASSFRQGLGTQYF.

This clonotype turned up a few times. The chain recombines TRBV7-3 with TRBJ2-7; TRBD2 matches at 15 bases. After removal of 2 bases from V and 7 bases from J, the junction contained 3 bases not matched to a gene. Germline-derived CDR1 and CDR2 are SGHTA and FQGTGA. The CDR3 is 15 amino acids. The CDR3 DNA reads TGTGCCAGCAGCTTAGGGGGACTAGCGGGGGGAGAGCAGTACTTC. Protein sequence: CASSLGGLAGGEQYF.